A selection of T cell receptor beta chains follows, all from one sample in a study of PD-L1 blockade in urothelial cancer. Sequenced by immunoSEQ multiplex PCR; TCRdb stores in-frame clones only, minus some. The sample lists 75,000 to 95,000 clones, approximately 80% occurring once. Here the sequenced sample was PBMCs, taken around atezolizumab (anti-PD-L1) treatment. The receptor source for this set is a man aged 40-50 years with urothelial cancer. The CDR3 runs from the conserved cysteine through the conserved F or W. The D gene is left open where the match is weak. Clone sizes are given selectively: once, few, many, or a class where the clone is expanded.

v_gene: TRBV30; d_gene: .; abundance: once; j_gene: TRBJ2-3; CDR3nt: TGTGCCTGGGGGAGGACTGGCGCAGATACGCAGTATTTT; CDR3aa: CAWGRTGADTQYF
v_gene: TRBV9; d_gene: TRBD2; abundance: .; j_gene: TRBJ2-3; CDR3nt: TGTGCCAGCAGCCCCCGGGATAGCGGGAGAAATACGCAGTATTTT; CDR3aa: CASSPRDSGRNTQYF
v_gene: TRBV7-3; d_gene: TRBD2; abundance: .; j_gene: TRBJ2-1; CDR3nt: TGTGCCAGCAGCTCGTTAGCGGGAGAACAGTTCTTC; CDR3aa: CASSSLAGEQFF
v_gene: TRBV5-1; d_gene: TRBD2; abundance: .; j_gene: TRBJ2-1; CDR3nt: TGCGCCAGCAGCCCTAACCCACTAGCGGGTCTGAGCTCCTACAATGAGCAGTTCTTC; CDR3aa: CASSPNPLAGLSSYNEQFF
v_gene: TRBV10-1; d_gene: .; abundance: .; j_gene: TRBJ1-1; CDR3nt: TGCGCCAGCAGCCCAGCAGGGGTAACTGAAGCTTTCTTT; CDR3aa: CASSPAGVTEAFF
v_gene: TRBV5-1; d_gene: TRBD2; abundance: few; j_gene: TRBJ2-7; CDR3nt: TGCGCCAGCAGCTTGGCGGTAGCGGGAGGTACCGAGCAGTACTTC; CDR3aa: CASSLAVAGGTEQYF
v_gene: TRBV2; d_gene: .; abundance: .; j_gene: TRBJ2-6; CDR3nt: TGTGCCAGCAGTGGCGGCAGGGGTCCCTCTGGGGCCAACGTCCTGACTTTC; CDR3aa: CASSGGRGPSGANVLTF
v_gene: TRBV28; d_gene: .; abundance: .; j_gene: TRBJ1-1; CDR3nt: TGTGCCAGCAGTAACAACAGGAACACTGAAGCTTTCTTT; CDR3aa: CASSNNRNTEAFF
v_gene: TRBV5-4; d_gene: TRBD1; abundance: .; j_gene: TRBJ1-1; CDR3nt: TGTGCCAGCAGCCGAGACAGGGCCACTGAAGCTTTCTTT; CDR3aa: CASSRDRATEAFF
v_gene: TRBV11-2; d_gene: TRBD1; abundance: .; j_gene: TRBJ2-7; CDR3nt: TGTGCCAGCAGCTTTGGACAGGGGGCTTACTACGAGCAGTACTTC; CDR3aa: CASSFGQGAYYEQYF
v_gene: TRBV27; d_gene: TRBD1; abundance: .; j_gene: TRBJ2-5; CDR3nt: TGTGCCAGCAGTGCGGGACAGGGGAGAAGGGAGACCCAGTACTTC; CDR3aa: CASSAGQGRRETQYF
v_gene: TRBV29-1; d_gene: TRBD2; abundance: .; j_gene: TRBJ2-5; CDR3nt: TGCAGCGGAAGGGAGGGAGGCGAGACCCAGTACTTC; CDR3aa: CSGREGGETQYF
v_gene: TRBV7-9; d_gene: TRBD2; abundance: .; j_gene: TRBJ2-2; CDR3nt: TGTGCCAGCAGCTTCGCGGGAGGGGGTACCGGGGAGCTGTTTTTT; CDR3aa: CASSFAGGGTGELFF
v_gene: TRBV10-3; d_gene: TRBD2; abundance: few; j_gene: TRBJ2-7; CDR3nt: TGTGCCATCACAGATCCTAGCGGTACTTACGAGCAGTACTTC; CDR3aa: CAITDPSGTYEQYF
v_gene: TRBV30; d_gene: TRBD1; abundance: few; j_gene: TRBJ1-5; CDR3nt: TGTGCCTGGGACAAGACAGGGACTCCGGCCGATAGCAATCAGCCCCAGCATTTT; CDR3aa: CAWDKTGTPADSNQPQHF
v_gene: TRBV10-3; d_gene: TRBD2; abundance: once; j_gene: TRBJ2-7; CDR3nt: TGTGCCATCAGTGAGTTAGGGACTACCTCCTACGAGCAGTACTTC; CDR3aa: CAISELGTTSYEQYF
v_gene: TRBV5-1; d_gene: .; abundance: .; j_gene: TRBJ2-2; CDR3nt: TGCGCCAGCAGCCTGACAAGCCCAACCGGGGAGCTGTTTTTT; CDR3aa: CASSLTSPTGELFF
v_gene: TRBV9; d_gene: TRBD2; abundance: .; j_gene: TRBJ2-1; CDR3nt: TGTGCCAGCAGCGTAGAAGCGGGAGAAAGCAATGAGCAGTTCTTC; CDR3aa: CASSVEAGESNEQFF
v_gene: TRBV19; d_gene: .; abundance: .; j_gene: TRBJ2-7; CDR3nt: TGTGCCAGTAGTATCGGGCGGGACCCGACGATCTACGAGCAGTACTTC; CDR3aa: CASSIGRDPTIYEQYF
v_gene: TRBV6-6; d_gene: .; abundance: .; j_gene: TRBJ1-2; CDR3nt: TGTGCCAGCAGTAAACAGGGAGATGGCTACACCTTC; CDR3aa: CASSKQGDGYTF
v_gene: TRBV19; d_gene: TRBD1; abundance: .; j_gene: TRBJ2-2; CDR3nt: TGTGCCAGTATTACTGGACAGGGCTACACCGGGGAGCTGTTTTTT; CDR3aa: CASITGQGYTGELFF
v_gene: TRBV28; d_gene: TRBD1; abundance: .; j_gene: TRBJ1-2; CDR3nt: TGTGCCAGCAGTCCCGGGACAGGGAAAGGCTACACCTTC; CDR3aa: CASSPGTGKGYTF
v_gene: TRBV29-1; d_gene: TRBD2; abundance: .; j_gene: TRBJ2-3; CDR3nt: TGCAGCTGGATGGGTCTGCGGGAGTTGGCGACAGATACGCAGTATTTT; CDR3aa: CSWMGLRELATDTQYF
v_gene: TRBV2; d_gene: .; abundance: .; j_gene: TRBJ1-1; CDR3nt: TGTGCCAGCAGTGAAGCGCTTCTGGTGGGCGCTTTCTTT; CDR3aa: CASSEALLVGAFF
v_gene: TRBV15; d_gene: .; abundance: .; j_gene: TRBJ2-1; CDR3nt: TGTGCCGCGGGCGCTACCTACAATGAGCAGTTCTTC; CDR3aa: CAAGATYNEQFF
v_gene: TRBV6-5; d_gene: .; abundance: .; j_gene: TRBJ1-2; CDR3nt: TGTGCCAGCAGTCCGACGGACAGCTACACCTTC; CDR3aa: CASSPTDSYTF
v_gene: TRBV29-1; d_gene: .; abundance: .; j_gene: TRBJ1-1; CDR3nt: TGCAGCGGGGGGAGGGGTGATCGGTACACTGAAGCTTTCTTT; CDR3aa: CSGGRGDRYTEAFF
v_gene: TRBV27; d_gene: TRBD2; abundance: .; j_gene: TRBJ2-3; CDR3nt: TGTGCCAGCAGTTCCTCGACTAGCGGGAAAGATACGCAGTATTTT; CDR3aa: CASSSSTSGKDTQYF
v_gene: TRBV4-3; d_gene: TRBD1; abundance: .; j_gene: TRBJ2-7; CDR3nt: TGCGCCAGCAGCCAAGCGACAGGGCCATACGAGCAGTACTTC; CDR3aa: CASSQATGPYEQYF
v_gene: TRBV7-3; d_gene: .; abundance: .; j_gene: TRBJ2-3; CDR3nt: TGTGCCAGCAGCTCTCGCGTCCGCGATACGCAGTATTTT; CDR3aa: CASSSRVRDTQYF
v_gene: TRBV9; d_gene: TRBD2; abundance: .; j_gene: TRBJ2-5; CDR3nt: TGTGCCAGCAGCCGCTCCGGGACTAGCGGGACAGAGACCCAGTACTTC; CDR3aa: CASSRSGTSGTETQYF
v_gene: TRBV6-5; d_gene: .; abundance: .; j_gene: TRBJ1-4; CDR3nt: TGTGCCAGCAGCTACGACAGGCCACAAGGGGAACTGTTTTTT; CDR3aa: CASSYDRPQGELFF
v_gene: TRBV9; d_gene: .; abundance: .; j_gene: TRBJ2-2; CDR3nt: TGTGCCAGCAGCCACATTAACTTAGCGGCCGGGGAGCTGTTTTTT; CDR3aa: CASSHINLAAGELFF
v_gene: TRBV11-1; d_gene: TRBD1; abundance: few; j_gene: TRBJ2-7; CDR3nt: TGTGCCAGCAGTCGGGGACAGGGTTACGAGCAGTACTTC; CDR3aa: CASSRGQGYEQYF
v_gene: TRBV7-9; d_gene: .; abundance: .; j_gene: TRBJ1-1; CDR3nt: TGTGCCAGCAGCTTAAACAGGCGAGGGAACACTGAAGCTTTCTTT; CDR3aa: CASSLNRRGNTEAFF
v_gene: TRBV18; d_gene: .; abundance: .; j_gene: TRBJ1-2; CDR3nt: TGTGCCAGCTCACCGGAGGTGATGACCTATGGCTACACCTTC; CDR3aa: CASSPEVMTYGYTF
v_gene: TRBV28; d_gene: .; abundance: .; j_gene: TRBJ1-5; CDR3nt: TGTGCCAGCAGTTTGCGGGTTCAGCCCCAGCATTTT; CDR3aa: CASSLRVQPQHF
v_gene: TRBV19; d_gene: TRBD2; abundance: few; j_gene: TRBJ2-1; CDR3nt: TGTGCCAGTAGTATTTGGACTAGTTCCTACAATGAGCAGTTCTTC; CDR3aa: CASSIWTSSYNEQFF
v_gene: TRBV7-9; d_gene: .; abundance: once; j_gene: TRBJ2-2; CDR3nt: TGTGCCAGCAGCCCTCCCGGGACATCGGACACCGGGGAGCTGTTTTTT; CDR3aa: CASSPPGTSDTGELFF
v_gene: TRBV7-9; d_gene: .; abundance: .; j_gene: TRBJ2-4; CDR3nt: TGTGCCAGCAGGCCTGTGGCTCAGCGCCAAAACATTCAGTACTTC; CDR3aa: CASRPVAQRQNIQYF